What follows describes a single TCR beta chain. This sample stems from a study of shared clonotypes between healthy human individuals. Data came from immunoSEQ multiplex PCR; TCRdb stores just in-frame clones and leaves some out. The table lists about 1.5 million clones, more than 95% of them singletons, with approximately 1.2% in the top ten. CDR3 length: 13 residues. The germline V gene has CDR1 SQVTM and CDR2 ANQGSEA. Trimming left V 2 bases short and J 10 bases short, with 15 bases between. This TCR came from a man aged 25 to 45 in good health. The gene calls are TRBV29-1 and TRBJ2-1; unclear D gene. Sequenced sample: naive CD4+ T cells sorted from blood. This sample's subset: CD45RA+ positively selected. CDR3 sequence: CSVENRLRREQFF. The CDR3 DNA follows: TGCAGCGTTGAAAATCGGCTTAGGCGGGAGCAGTTCTTC.